Included here is one T cell receptor beta chain sequence, with context. This specimen belongs to a study of blood T cell repertoires in COVID-19. Germline values: CDR1 KGHSH, CDR2 LQKENI. This CDR3 contains 15 residues. V lost 6 bases, J lost 8 bases, and 13 bases stayed unmatched. Sequencing used immunoSEQ multiplex PCR; TCRdb keeps in-frame clones, though not all of them. Among 130,000 to 150,000 clones listed, 70% to 85% were seen once. Sequencing was done on a sample of peripheral blood. The sequence was obtained from a man in his 60s with active or convalescent COVID-19. This chain connects TRBV18 to TRBJ2-1; 7 bases line up with TRBD2. In DNA, the CDR3 is TGTGCCAGCTCCATAAGGGCGGGAGATGAGTATGAGCAGTTCTTC. This encodes CASSIRAGDEYEQFF.